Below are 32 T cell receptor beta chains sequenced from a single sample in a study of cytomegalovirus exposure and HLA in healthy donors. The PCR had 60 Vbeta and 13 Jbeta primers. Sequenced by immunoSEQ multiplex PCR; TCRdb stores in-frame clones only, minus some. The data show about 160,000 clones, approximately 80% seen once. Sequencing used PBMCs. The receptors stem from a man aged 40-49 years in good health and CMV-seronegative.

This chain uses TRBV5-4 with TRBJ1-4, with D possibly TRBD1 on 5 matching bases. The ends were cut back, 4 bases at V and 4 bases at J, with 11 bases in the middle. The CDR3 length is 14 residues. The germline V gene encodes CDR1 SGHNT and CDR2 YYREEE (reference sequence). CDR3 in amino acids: CASSPQGVNEKLFF. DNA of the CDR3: TGTGCCAGCAGCCCGCAGGGCGTTAATGAAAAACTGTTTTTT.

In nucleotides, the CDR3 is TGTGCCAGCAGCGTAGTAGGCGGGGGGGCCTCAGATACGCAGTATTTT. It translates to CASSVVGGGASDTQYF. The chain is built from TRBV9 and TRBJ2-3; TRBD2 matches at 9 bases. Germline CDR1 and CDR2: SGDLS and YYNGEE. The junction had 6 bases not matched to a gene; V was cut back by 0 bases and J by 4 bases. This CDR3 has 16 residues.

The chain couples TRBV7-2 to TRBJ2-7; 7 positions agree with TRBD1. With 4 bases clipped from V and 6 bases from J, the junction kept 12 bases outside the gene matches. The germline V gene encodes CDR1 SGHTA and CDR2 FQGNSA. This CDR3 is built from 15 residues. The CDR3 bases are TGTGCCAGCAGCTATTCTTCCGGGACAGCCGTCGAGCAGTACTTC. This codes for CASSYSSGTAVEQYF.

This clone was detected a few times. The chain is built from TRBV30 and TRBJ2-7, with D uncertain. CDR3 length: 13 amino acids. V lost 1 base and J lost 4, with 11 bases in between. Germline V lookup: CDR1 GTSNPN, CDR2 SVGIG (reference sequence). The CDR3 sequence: CAWSAALGYEQYF. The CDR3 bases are TGTGCCTGGAGTGCCGCCCTCGGTTACGAGCAGTACTTC.

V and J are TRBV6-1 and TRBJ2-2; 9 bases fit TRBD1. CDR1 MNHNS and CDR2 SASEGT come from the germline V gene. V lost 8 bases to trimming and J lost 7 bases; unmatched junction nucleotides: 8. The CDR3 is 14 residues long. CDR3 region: CASRTGEVSGELFF. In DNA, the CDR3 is TGTGCCAGCCGGACAGGGGAGGTCAGCGGGGAGCTGTTTTTT.

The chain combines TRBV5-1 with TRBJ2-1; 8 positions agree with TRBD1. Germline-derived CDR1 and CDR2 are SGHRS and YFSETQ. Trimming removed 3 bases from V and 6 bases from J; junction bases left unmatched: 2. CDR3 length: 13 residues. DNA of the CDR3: TGCGCCAGCAGCTCTACAGGGGGCAATGAGCAGTTCTTC. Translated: CASSSTGGNEQFF.

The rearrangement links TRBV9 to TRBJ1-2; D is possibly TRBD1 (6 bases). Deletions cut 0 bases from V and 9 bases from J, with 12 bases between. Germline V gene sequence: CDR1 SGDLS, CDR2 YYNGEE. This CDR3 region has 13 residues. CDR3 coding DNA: TGTGCCAGCAGCGTAGAGGGGCAGGGGAGCTACACCTTC. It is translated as CASSVEGQGSYTF.

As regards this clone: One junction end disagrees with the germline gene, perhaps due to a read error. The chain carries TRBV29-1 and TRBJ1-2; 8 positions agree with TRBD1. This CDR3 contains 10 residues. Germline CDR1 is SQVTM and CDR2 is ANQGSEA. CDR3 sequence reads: CSVSTGQASF. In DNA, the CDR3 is TGCAGCGTGTCAACGGGACAGGCCTCCTTC.

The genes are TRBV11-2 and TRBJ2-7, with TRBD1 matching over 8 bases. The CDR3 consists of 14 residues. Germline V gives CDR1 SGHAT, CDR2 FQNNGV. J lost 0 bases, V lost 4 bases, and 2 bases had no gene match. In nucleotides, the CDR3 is TGTGCCAGCAGCTACAGGGGGAGCTCCTACGAGCAGTACTTC. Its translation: CASSYRGSSYEQYF. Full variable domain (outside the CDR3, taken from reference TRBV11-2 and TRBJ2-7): EAGVAQSPRYKIIEKRQSVAFWCNPISGHATLYWYQQILGQGPKLLIQFQNNGVVDDSQLPKDRFSAERLKGVDSTLKIQPAKLEDSAVYLCASSYRGSSYEQYFGPGTRLTVT.

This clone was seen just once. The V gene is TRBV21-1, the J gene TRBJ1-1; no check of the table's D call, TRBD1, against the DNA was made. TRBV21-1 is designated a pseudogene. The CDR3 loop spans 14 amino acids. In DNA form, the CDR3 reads TGTGCCAGCAGCAAAAGGGGCCGACCGCGAGAAGCTTTCTTT. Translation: CASSKRGRPREAFF.

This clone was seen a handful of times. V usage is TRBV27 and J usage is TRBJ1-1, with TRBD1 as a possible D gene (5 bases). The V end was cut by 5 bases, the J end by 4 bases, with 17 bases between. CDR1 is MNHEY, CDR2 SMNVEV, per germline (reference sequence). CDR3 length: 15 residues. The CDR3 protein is CASSRAGGLSTEAFF. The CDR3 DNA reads TGTGCCAGCAGTAGAGCGGGGGGGTTGAGCACTGAAGCTTTCTTT.

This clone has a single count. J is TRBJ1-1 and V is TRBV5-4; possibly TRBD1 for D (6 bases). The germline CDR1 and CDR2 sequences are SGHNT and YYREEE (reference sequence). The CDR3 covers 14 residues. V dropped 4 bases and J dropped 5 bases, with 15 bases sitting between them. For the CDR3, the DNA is TGTGCCAGCAGCAGTACACAGGGATTTACTGAAGCTTTCTTT. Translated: CASSSTQGFTEAFF.

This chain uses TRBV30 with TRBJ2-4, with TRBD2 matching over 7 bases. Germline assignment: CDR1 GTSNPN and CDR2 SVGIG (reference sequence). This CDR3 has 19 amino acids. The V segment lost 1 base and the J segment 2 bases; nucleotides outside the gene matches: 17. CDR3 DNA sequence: TGTGCCTGGAGTGGTGGGGGGGGTGGGCGAATCGTCCCCAAAAACATTCAGTACTTC. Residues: CAWSGGGGGRIVPKNIQYF.

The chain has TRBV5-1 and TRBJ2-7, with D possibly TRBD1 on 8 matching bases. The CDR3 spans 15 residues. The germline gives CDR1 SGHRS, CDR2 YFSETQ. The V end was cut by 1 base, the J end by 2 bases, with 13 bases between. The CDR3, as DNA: TGCGCCAGCAGCTTGACAGGGGGGGGACCCTACGAGCAGTACTTC. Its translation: CASSLTGGGPYEQYF. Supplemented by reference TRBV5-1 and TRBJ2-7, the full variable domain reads KAGVTQTPRYLIKTRGQQVTLSCSPISGHRSVSWYQQTPGQGLQFLFEYFSETQRNKGNFPGRFSGRQFSNSRSEMNVSTLELGDSALYLCASSLTGGGPYEQYFGPGTRLTVT.

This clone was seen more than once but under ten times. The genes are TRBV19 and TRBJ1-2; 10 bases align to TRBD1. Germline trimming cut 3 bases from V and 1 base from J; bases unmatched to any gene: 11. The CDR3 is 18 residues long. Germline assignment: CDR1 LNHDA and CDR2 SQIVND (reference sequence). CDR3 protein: CASSIPGTGAINNYGYTF. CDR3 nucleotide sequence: TGTGCCAGTAGTATTCCCGGGACAGGGGCCATCAATAACTATGGCTACACCTTC.

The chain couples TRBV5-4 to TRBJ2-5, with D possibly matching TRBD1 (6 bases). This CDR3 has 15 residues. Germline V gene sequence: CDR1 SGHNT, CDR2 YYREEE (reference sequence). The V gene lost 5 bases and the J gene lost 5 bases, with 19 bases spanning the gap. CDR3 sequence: CASRPTGGFVETQYF. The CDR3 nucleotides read TGTGCCAGCAGACCGACAGGAGGTTTCGTGGAGACCCAGTACTTC.

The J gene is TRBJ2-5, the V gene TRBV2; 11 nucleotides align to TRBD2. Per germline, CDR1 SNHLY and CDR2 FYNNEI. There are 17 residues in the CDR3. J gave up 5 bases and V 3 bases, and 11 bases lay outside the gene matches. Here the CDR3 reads CASSDRRLAGGRETQYF. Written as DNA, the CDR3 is TGTGCCAGCAGTGATAGGAGGCTAGCGGGGGGCCGCGAGACCCAGTACTTC.

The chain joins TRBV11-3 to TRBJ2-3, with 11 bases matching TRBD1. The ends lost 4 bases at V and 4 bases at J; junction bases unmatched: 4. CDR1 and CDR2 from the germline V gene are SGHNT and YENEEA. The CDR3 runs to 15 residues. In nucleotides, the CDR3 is TGTGCCAGCAGCTCCAGGACAGGGGGCTCAGATACGCAGTATTTT. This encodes CASSSRTGGSDTQYF.

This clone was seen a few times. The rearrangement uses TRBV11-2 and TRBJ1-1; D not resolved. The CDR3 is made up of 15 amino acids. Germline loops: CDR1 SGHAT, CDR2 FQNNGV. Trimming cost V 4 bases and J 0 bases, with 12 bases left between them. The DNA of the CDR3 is TGTGCCAGCAGCTCAGGCCGGCTGATGAACACTGAAGCTTTCTTT. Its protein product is CASSSGRLMNTEAFF.

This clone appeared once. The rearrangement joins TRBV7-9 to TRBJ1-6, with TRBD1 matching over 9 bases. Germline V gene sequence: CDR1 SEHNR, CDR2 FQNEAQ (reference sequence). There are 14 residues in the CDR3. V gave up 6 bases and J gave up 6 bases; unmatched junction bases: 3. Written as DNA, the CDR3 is TGTGCCAGCAGGATGGACAGGGGTAATTCACCCCTCCACTTT. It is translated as CASRMDRGNSPLHF.

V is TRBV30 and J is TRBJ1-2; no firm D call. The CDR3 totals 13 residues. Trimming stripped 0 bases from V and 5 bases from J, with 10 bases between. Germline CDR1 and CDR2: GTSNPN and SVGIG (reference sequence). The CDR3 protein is CAWSVGIRYGYTF. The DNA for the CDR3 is TGTGCCTGGAGTGTCGGGATCCGGTATGGCTACACCTTC.

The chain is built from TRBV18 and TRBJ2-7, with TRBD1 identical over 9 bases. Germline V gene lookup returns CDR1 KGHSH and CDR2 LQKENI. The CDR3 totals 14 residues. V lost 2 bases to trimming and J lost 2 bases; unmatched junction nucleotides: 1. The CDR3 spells CASSPWDRAYEQYF. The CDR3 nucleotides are TGTGCCAGCTCACCATGGGACAGGGCCTACGAGCAGTACTTC.

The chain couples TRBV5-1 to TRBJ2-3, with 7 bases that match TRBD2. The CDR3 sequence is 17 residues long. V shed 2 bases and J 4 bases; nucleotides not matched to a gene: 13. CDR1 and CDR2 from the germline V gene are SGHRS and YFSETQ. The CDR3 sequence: CASSLNWGGDGADTQYF. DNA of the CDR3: TGCGCCAGCAGCTTAAACTGGGGAGGGGATGGTGCAGATACGCAGTATTTT.

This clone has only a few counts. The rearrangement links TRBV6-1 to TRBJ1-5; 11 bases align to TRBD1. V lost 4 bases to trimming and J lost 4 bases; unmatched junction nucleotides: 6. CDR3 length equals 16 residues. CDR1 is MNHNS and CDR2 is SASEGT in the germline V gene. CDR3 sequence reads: CASSAWTGGRNQPQHF. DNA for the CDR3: TGTGCCAGCAGTGCCTGGACAGGGGGCAGGAATCAGCCCCAGCATTTT.

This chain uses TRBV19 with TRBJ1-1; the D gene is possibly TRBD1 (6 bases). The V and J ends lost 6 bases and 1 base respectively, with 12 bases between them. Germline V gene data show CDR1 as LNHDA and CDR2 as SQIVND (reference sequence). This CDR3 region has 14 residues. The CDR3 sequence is CASRVVGGNTEAFF. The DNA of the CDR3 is TGTGCCAGTAGGGTCGTAGGGGGGAACACTGAAGCTTTCTTT.

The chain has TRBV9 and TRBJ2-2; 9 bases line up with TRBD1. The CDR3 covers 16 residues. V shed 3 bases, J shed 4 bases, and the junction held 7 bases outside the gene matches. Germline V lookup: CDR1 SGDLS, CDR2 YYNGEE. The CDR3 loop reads CASSAATDRGTGELFF. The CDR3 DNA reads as TGTGCCAGCAGCGCAGCGACGGACAGGGGCACCGGGGAGCTGTTTTTT.

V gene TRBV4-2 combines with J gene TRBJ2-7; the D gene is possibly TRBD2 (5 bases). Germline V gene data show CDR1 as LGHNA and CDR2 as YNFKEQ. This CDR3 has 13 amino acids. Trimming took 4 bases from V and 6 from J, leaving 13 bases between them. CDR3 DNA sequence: TGTGCCAGCAGCCCGGACTTCATCTCCGAGCAGTACTTC. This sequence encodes CASSPDFISEQYF.

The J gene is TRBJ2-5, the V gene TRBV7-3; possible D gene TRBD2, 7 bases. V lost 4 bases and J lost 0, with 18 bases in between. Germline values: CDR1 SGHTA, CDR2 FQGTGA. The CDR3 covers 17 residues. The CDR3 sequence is CASSYGPRGAYQETQYF. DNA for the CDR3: TGTGCCAGCAGCTATGGGCCCCGGGGGGCGTACCAAGAGACCCAGTACTTC.

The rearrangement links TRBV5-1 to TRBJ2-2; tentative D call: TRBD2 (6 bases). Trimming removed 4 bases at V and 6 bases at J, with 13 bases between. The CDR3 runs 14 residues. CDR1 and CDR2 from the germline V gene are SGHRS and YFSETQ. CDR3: CASSADGGPGELFF. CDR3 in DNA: TGCGCCAGCAGCGCGGACGGGGGACCCGGGGAGCTGTTTTTT.

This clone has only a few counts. Here the CDR3 reads CASSSRQGNTEAFF. The CDR3 DNA reads as TGTGCCAGTAGCTCACGACAGGGTAACACTGAAGCTTTCTTT. The chain carries TRBV19 and TRBJ1-1, with TRBD1 matching over 7 bases. The germline V gene encodes CDR1 LNHDA and CDR2 SQIVND (reference sequence). The V and J ends lost 6 bases and 2 bases, in that order; junction bases with no gene match: 6. This CDR3 has 14 residues.

The CDR3: CASSLSRSPVGGYTF. In nucleotides, the CDR3 is TGTGCCAGCAGTCTGTCCAGGTCCCCTGTAGGAGGCTACACCTTC. The chain links TRBV27 to TRBJ1-2; D is unresolved. Germline lookup yields CDR1 MNHEY and CDR2 SMNVEV (reference sequence). The CDR3 has 15 amino acids. V was cut by 5 bases and J by 8 bases, with 21 bases left in between.

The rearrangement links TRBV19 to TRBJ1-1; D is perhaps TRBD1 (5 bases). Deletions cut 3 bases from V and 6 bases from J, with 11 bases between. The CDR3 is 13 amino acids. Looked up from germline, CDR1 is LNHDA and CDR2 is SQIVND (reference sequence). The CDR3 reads CASSIMVGAEAFF. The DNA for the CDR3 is TGTGCCAGTAGTATCATGGTAGGGGCTGAAGCTTTCTTT.